This TCR beta chain originates from a study of OX40 agonist ivuxolimab in advanced cancers. Study details: The study treated patients with ivuxolimab, an agonistic anti-OX40 (CD134) antibody. The dose-escalation cohort was approximately 80% male, with a mean age of around 60 years, ranging roughly 23 to 85. People who had prior anti-PD-1, anti-PD-L1 or anti-CTLA-4 therapy could take part, and 40% had some. Notes on the study in general: At 0.1 to 3.0 mg/kg, clonal expansion of CD4+ and CD8+ blood T cells had occurred by week 6.

Of note for this clone: What it binds is unknown.

Data came from immunoSEQ multiplex PCR; TCRdb stores just in-frame clones and leaves some out. The table has about 86,000 clones, 87% seen once. This CDR3 comprises 15 residues. Germline CDR1 and CDR2: MGHRA and YSYEKL. V was cut by 4 bases and J by 6 bases, with 16 bases left in between. The chain employs TRBV4-1 and TRBJ1-5; D might be TRBD1 (5 bases). Specimen: CD4+ or CD8+ T cells sorted from blood, collected in a trial of the OX40 agonist ivuxolimab. The TCR originated in an adult with an advanced solid tumor such as melanoma, head and neck, liver or kidney cancer. The CDR3 DNA follows: TGCGCCAGCAGCCGGGGTGGGGGGTCCATTCAGCCCCAGCATTTT. Translated: CASSRGGGSIQPQHF.